The 9 T cell receptor beta chains in this list originate from one sample, sequenced in a study of beta chain features in type 1 diabetes. Study-level points and caveats: Shorter TCRB CDR3s, moderately but significantly so, marked every one of the four CD4+ subsets in Type 1 diabetes patients.

These receptors' targets are unknown. The authors reverse transcribed all of the isolated RNA, so sequencing captured expressed TCRB transcripts. Clones were read by immunoSEQ multiplex PCR, and TCRdb kept only the in-frame ones, dropping some. The sample records more than 250,000 clones, around 25% being singletons. Source material: naive CD4+ T cells from blood. These receptors came from a woman aged 25 to 45 with type 1 diabetes.

This rearrangement joins TRBV4-1 to TRBJ2-6; tentative D call: TRBD1 (6 bases). V was cut by 1 base and J by 3 bases, with 16 bases left in between. Germline CDR1 is MGHRA and CDR2 is YSYEKL. The CDR3 is 18 amino acids. The CDR3 DNA follows: TGCGCCAGCAGCCAAGCCCCCTTACAGGGCTTTGGGGCCAACGTCCTGACTTTC. Its protein is CASSQAPLQGFGANVLTF.

The V and J genes are TRBV4-1 and TRBJ2-3; TRBD2 matches at 11 bases. Looked up from germline, CDR1 is MGHRA and CDR2 is YSYEKL. V shed 0 bases and J 8 bases; nucleotides not matched to a gene: 7. CDR3 length: 16 residues. This CDR3 is CASSQDWGLAELTQYF. Here the CDR3 DNA reads TGCGCCAGCAGCCAAGATTGGGGACTAGCGGAACTTACGCAGTATTTT.

This clone appeared a few times. The V and J genes are TRBV10-3 and TRBJ2-3; 9 bases match TRBD2. The CDR3 totals 15 residues. The germline V gene encodes CDR1 ENHRY and CDR2 SYGVKD. V shed 5 bases and J 2 bases; nucleotides not matched to a gene: 5. The CDR3 DNA reads TGTGCCATCAGTCGACTAGCGGACTCCACAGATACGCAGTATTTT. It encodes CAISRLADSTDTQYF.

This chain uses TRBV21-1 with TRBJ1-5; the table's D call, TRBD1, has no DNA check behind it. TRBV21-1 corresponds to a pseudogene. This CDR3 region has 15 residues. CDR3 nucleotide sequence: TGTGCCAGGACGCCCGACGACAGCTTTAATCAGCCCCAGCATTTT. Encoded protein: CARTPDDSFNQPQHF.

The V gene is TRBV7-9, the J gene TRBJ2-7; D is perhaps TRBD1 (6 bases). This CDR3 has 16 amino acids. CDR1 is SEHNR, CDR2 FQNEAQ, per germline (reference sequence). Trimming removed 0 bases at V and 2 bases at J, with 14 bases between. The CDR3 sequence: CASSLALRTAAYEQYF. The CDR3 DNA reads TGTGCCAGCAGCTTAGCGCTTAGGACAGCAGCCTACGAGCAGTACTTC.

Here the CDR3 DNA reads TGTGCCACCAGCAGAGATAGGACTAGCGGGAGGGCCGGGCGGTTCTTC. Translating it yields CATSRDRTSGRAGRFF. V and J are TRBV15 and TRBJ2-1; 15 positions match TRBD2. Trimming took 0 bases from V and 15 from J; bases not matched to a gene: 9. Per the germline V gene, CDR1 is LNHNV and CDR2 is YYDKDF (reference sequence). The CDR3 is 16 residues long.

This clone has a handful of counts. The J gene is TRBJ2-5, the V gene TRBV10-3, with D perhaps matching TRBD2 (5 bases). Germline assignment: CDR1 ENHRY and CDR2 SYGVKD. V lost 6 bases and J lost 2, with 7 bases in between. The CDR3 has 12 amino acids. CDR3 nucleotide sequence: TGTGCCATCAGCCGGGGACAAGAGACCCAGTACTTC. Its translation: CAISRGQETQYF.

This clone has a handful of counts. The CDR3 spells CSVSTGSVSYTF. The CDR3 DNA sequence: TGCAGCGTTTCGACAGGGTCTGTGTCCTACACCTTC. V gene TRBV29-1 combines with J gene TRBJ1-2; TRBD1 agrees at 7 bases. The length of the CDR3 is 12 residues. The V segment lost 5 bases and the J segment 10 bases; nucleotides outside the gene matches: 10. Germline-derived CDR1 and CDR2 are SQVTM and ANQGSEA.

This clone has just a few counts. This chain uses TRBV5-1 with TRBJ1-2, with 8 bases fitting TRBD1. Germline-derived CDR1 and CDR2 are SGHRS and YFSETQ. V shed 3 bases, J shed 2 bases, and the junction held 6 bases outside the gene matches. CDR3 size: 15 residues. This chain's CDR3 is CASSSTTGGNYGYTF. As DNA, the CDR3 is TGCGCCAGCAGCTCAACTACAGGGGGGAACTATGGCTACACCTTC.